These T cell receptor beta chains were read from a single sample in a study of beta chain features in type 1 diabetes. Sequenced by immunoSEQ multiplex PCR; TCRdb stores in-frame clones only, minus some. The profile shows roughly 450,000 clones, 14% of them singletons. The specimen was naive CD4+ T cells from blood. All receptors derive from a man younger than 40 in good health. Each CDR3 is given with its conserved first and last residue. D genes are given only for firm matches. The size entry is marked missing in some rows and otherwise reads once, few, many or a size class.

clone size	D gene	V gene	J gene	CDR3 DNA	CDR3 protein
.	.	TRBV15	TRBJ2-3	TGTGCCACCAGCAGTTTCAACTCCTTGGATACGCAGTATTTT	CATSSFNSLDTQYF
few	TRBD1	TRBV4-3	TRBJ2-1	TGCGCCAGCAGCCAACAAGGACAGGGATTGGATGAGCAGTTCTTC	CASSQQGQGLDEQFF
.	TRBD1	TRBV5-4	TRBJ1-1	TGTGCCAGCAGCTCCCGGGACAGGACGACTGAAGCTTTCTTT	CASSSRDRTTEAFF
few	.	TRBV5-1	TRBJ2-7	TGCGCCAGCAGCCCCCTCCGGGCTTCGAGCTCCTACGAGCAGTACTTC	CASSPLRASSSYEQYF
.	TRBD2	TRBV29-1	TRBJ2-1	TGCAGCGTTGAAGTACGTGGCGGGGGGGCCGTTGAGCAGTTCTTC	CSVEVRGGGAVEQFF
few	.	TRBV5-1	TRBJ2-6	TGCGCCAGCAGAGGTGACCGGCCCTCTGGGGCCAACGTCCTGACTTTC	CASRGDRPSGANVLTF
.	TRBD1	TRBV27	TRBJ2-6	TGTGCCAGCAGGCTACAGGGGTGGGGCTCTGGGGCCAACGTCCTGACTTTC	CASRLQGWGSGANVLTF
.	.	TRBV7-9	TRBJ1-2	TGTGCCAGCAGCTTAGCGCTGTCCTATGGCTACACCTTC	CASSLALSYGYTF
.	TRBD1	TRBV11-3	TRBJ2-3	TGTGCCAGCAGCCCGGGACAGGGGACTCGTACGCAGTATTTT	CASSPGQGTRTQYF
.	.	TRBV30	TRBJ1-2	TGTGCCTGGAGCACCCAACCCTTATATGGCTACACCTTC	CAWSTQPLYGYTF
.	.	TRBV7-9	TRBJ2-7	TGTGCCAGCAGCCCCCAGGGTGGGCTTTTGGGGCAGTACTTC	CASSPQGGLLGQYF